The rows below give T cell receptor beta chains drawn from one sample of a study of PD-1 blockade in classical Hodgkin lymphoma. Using immunoSEQ multiplex PCR, the repertoire was profiled, and TCRdb retains in-frame clones only, with some absent. The sample yields 43,000 or so clones, about 77% seen once. The starting material was peripheral blood mononuclear cells (PBMCs), obtained before the fourth cycle of nivolumab. These receptors were obtained from a human donor with classical Hodgkin lymphoma. CDR3s include the opening cysteine and the closing phenylalanine or tryptophan. Each record gives: J gene, D gene, V gene, clone size, CDR3 DNA, CDR3 protein. A D gene is named only where the DNA matches it firmly. Only some rows state a clone size, as once, few, many or a class for expanded clones.

j_gene: TRBJ2-4; d_gene: TRBD1; v_gene: TRBV9; abundance: .; CDR3nt: TGTGCCAGCAGCGCCACAGGGGCTGCCAAAAACATTCAGTACTTC; CDR3aa: CASSATGAAKNIQYF
j_gene: TRBJ1-4; d_gene: .; v_gene: TRBV21-1; abundance: .; CDR3nt: TGTGCCAGCAGCAGCGGTACCCCACCTCCTGCAACTAATGAAAAACTGTTTTTT; CDR3aa: CASSSGTPPPATNEKLFF
j_gene: TRBJ2-5; d_gene: .; v_gene: TRBV9; abundance: .; CDR3nt: TGTGCCAGCAGCGTAGCCAGTCAAGAGACCCAGTACTTC; CDR3aa: CASSVASQETQYF
j_gene: TRBJ1-1; d_gene: .; v_gene: TRBV9; abundance: few; CDR3nt: TGTGCCAGCAGCGAGGGGGGTTTAAACACTGAAGCTTTCTTT; CDR3aa: CASSEGGLNTEAFF
j_gene: TRBJ2-5; d_gene: .; v_gene: TRBV6-5; abundance: few; CDR3nt: TGTGCCAGCAGTTACTCTAACAGGGGAGGCCAAGAGACCCAGTACTTC; CDR3aa: CASSYSNRGGQETQYF
j_gene: TRBJ1-2; d_gene: .; v_gene: TRBV5-1; abundance: .; CDR3nt: TGCGCCAGCAGCACCCCGAGCGGTGAGGGTAACTATGGCTACACCTTC; CDR3aa: CASSTPSGEGNYGYTF
j_gene: TRBJ2-3; d_gene: .; v_gene: TRBV9; abundance: .; CDR3nt: TGTGCCAGCAGCGTAGAAATCCGGCCAGGAGATACGCAGTATTTT; CDR3aa: CASSVEIRPGDTQYF
j_gene: TRBJ1-1; d_gene: TRBD1; v_gene: TRBV7-2; abundance: .; CDR3nt: TGTGCCAGCAGCTTAGCGTTCACAGGGGAGAGGGCTGAAGCTTTCTTT; CDR3aa: CASSLAFTGERAEAFF
j_gene: TRBJ1-6; d_gene: .; v_gene: TRBV7-2; abundance: .; CDR3nt: TGTGCCAGCAGCTCAGTGAGGACCTTGAAAAATTCACCCCTCCACTTT; CDR3aa: CASSSVRTLKNSPLHF
j_gene: TRBJ2-7; d_gene: .; v_gene: TRBV11-3; abundance: .; CDR3nt: TGTGCCAGCAGCCCAAACCAAGGTACCTACGAGCAGTACTTC; CDR3aa: CASSPNQGTYEQYF
j_gene: TRBJ2-5; d_gene: .; v_gene: TRBV7-6; abundance: .; CDR3nt: TGTGCCAGCAGCACCCAAGGGGTGCGGGAGACCCAGTACTTC; CDR3aa: CASSTQGVRETQYF
j_gene: TRBJ2-5; d_gene: .; v_gene: TRBV6-1; abundance: .; CDR3nt: TGTGCCAGCAGTGGGACAGTAGTCCAAGAGACCCAGTACTTC; CDR3aa: CASSGTVVQETQYF
j_gene: TRBJ1-4; d_gene: TRBD1; v_gene: TRBV2; abundance: .; CDR3nt: TGTGCCAGCTGCCGGGACAGCAATGAAAAACTGTTTTTT; CDR3aa: CASCRDSNEKLFF
j_gene: TRBJ2-7; d_gene: TRBD2; v_gene: TRBV9; abundance: .; CDR3nt: TGTGCCAGCAGCGTCAGACCTAGCGGGGCGGTGGTGGAGTACGAGCAGTACTTC; CDR3aa: CASSVRPSGAVVEYEQYF
j_gene: TRBJ1-5; d_gene: .; v_gene: TRBV30; abundance: .; CDR3nt: TGTGCCTGGAGTCGGCAGAACGGAGGTCAGCCCCAGCATTTT; CDR3aa: CAWSRQNGGQPQHF
j_gene: TRBJ1-5; d_gene: .; v_gene: TRBV9; abundance: .; CDR3nt: TGTGCCAGCAGCGTAGACGAGGGGAATCAGCCCCAGCATTTT; CDR3aa: CASSVDEGNQPQHF
j_gene: TRBJ2-5; d_gene: .; v_gene: TRBV7-9; abundance: once; CDR3nt: TGTGCCAGCAGCCTAAATGGGCGAGAGACCCAGTACTTC; CDR3aa: CASSLNGRETQYF
j_gene: TRBJ1-2; d_gene: .; v_gene: TRBV5-4; abundance: .; CDR3nt: TGTGCCAGCAGCTTGGGCAGCTCCGGGACCGCGGTTTTTGGTGGCTACACCTTC; CDR3aa: CASSLGSSGTAVFGGYTF
j_gene: TRBJ2-7; d_gene: TRBD1; v_gene: TRBV28; abundance: .; CDR3nt: TGTGCCAGCAGTTTGGGACAGGGTGCCAACGAGCAGTACTTC; CDR3aa: CASSLGQGANEQYF
j_gene: TRBJ1-1; d_gene: .; v_gene: TRBV18; abundance: once; CDR3nt: TGTGCCAGCTCACCAGGGGCAGAAGCTGAAGCTTTCTTT; CDR3aa: CASSPGAEAEAFF
j_gene: TRBJ2-5; d_gene: TRBD1; v_gene: TRBV5-1; abundance: .; CDR3nt: TGCGCCAGCAGCGTCCGGGACAGGCAAGAGACCCAGTACTTC; CDR3aa: CASSVRDRQETQYF
j_gene: TRBJ2-3; d_gene: TRBD2; v_gene: TRBV19; abundance: .; CDR3nt: TGTGCCAGCACAATAGGGGTAGCGGGACCTGATACGCAGTATTTT; CDR3aa: CASTIGVAGPDTQYF